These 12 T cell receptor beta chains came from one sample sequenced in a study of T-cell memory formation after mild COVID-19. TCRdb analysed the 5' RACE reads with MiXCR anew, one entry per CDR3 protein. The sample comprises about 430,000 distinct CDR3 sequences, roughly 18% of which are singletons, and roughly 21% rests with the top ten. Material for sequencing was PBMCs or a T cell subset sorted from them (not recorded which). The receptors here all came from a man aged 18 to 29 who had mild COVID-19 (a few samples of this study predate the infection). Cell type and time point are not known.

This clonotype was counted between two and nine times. CDR3 loop: CASSRDGVSPLHF. In nucleotides, the CDR3 is TGTGCCAGCAGCCGCGATGGGGTCTCACCCCTCCACTTT. The chain combines TRBV6-2 or TRBV6-3 with TRBJ1-6, with D unresolved. In germline, CDR1 is MNHEY, CDR2 SVGEGT. V shed 6 bases and J shed 10 bases, with 13 bases lying between them. This CDR3 spans 13 amino acids.

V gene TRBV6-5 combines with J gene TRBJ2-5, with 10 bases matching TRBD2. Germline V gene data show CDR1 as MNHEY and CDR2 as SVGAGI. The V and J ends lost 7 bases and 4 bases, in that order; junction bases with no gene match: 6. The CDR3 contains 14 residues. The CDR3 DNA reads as TGTGCCAGCATCAGCGGGGGGGCCGGAGAGACCCAGTACTTC. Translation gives CASISGGAGETQYF.

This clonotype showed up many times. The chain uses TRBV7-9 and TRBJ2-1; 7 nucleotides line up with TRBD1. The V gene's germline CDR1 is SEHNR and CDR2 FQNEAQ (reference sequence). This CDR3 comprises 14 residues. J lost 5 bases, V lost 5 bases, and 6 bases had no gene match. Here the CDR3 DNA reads TGTGCCAGCAGCCGAGGGGACAGCAACAATGAGCAGTTCTTC. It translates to CASSRGDSNNEQFF. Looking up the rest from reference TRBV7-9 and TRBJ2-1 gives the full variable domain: DTGVSQNPRHKITKRGQNVTFRCDPISEHNRLYWYRQTLGQGPEFLTYFQNEAQLEKSRLLSDRFSAERPKGSFSTLEIQRTEQGDSAMYLCASSRGDSNNEQFFGPGTRLTVL.

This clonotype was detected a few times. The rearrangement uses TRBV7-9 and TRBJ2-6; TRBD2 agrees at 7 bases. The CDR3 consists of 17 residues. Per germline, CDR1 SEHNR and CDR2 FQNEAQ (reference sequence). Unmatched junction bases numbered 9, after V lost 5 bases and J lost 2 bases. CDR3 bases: TGTGCCAGCAGCCCCTGGGGAGGGCCAACTGGGGCCAACGTCCTGACTTTC. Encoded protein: CASSPWGGPTGANVLTF.

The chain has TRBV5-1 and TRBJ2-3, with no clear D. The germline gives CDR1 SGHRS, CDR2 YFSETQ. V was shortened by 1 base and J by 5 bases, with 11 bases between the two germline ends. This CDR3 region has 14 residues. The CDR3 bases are TGCGCCAGCAGCTTGCTATCAATGTTAGATACGCAGTATTTT. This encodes CASSLLSMLDTQYF.

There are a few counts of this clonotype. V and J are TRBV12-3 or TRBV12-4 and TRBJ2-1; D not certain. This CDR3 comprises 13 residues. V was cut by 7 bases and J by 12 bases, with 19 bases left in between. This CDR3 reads CASTPPGGWRQFF. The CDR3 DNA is TGTGCCAGCACTCCTCCTGGCGGATGGCGGCAGTTCTTC.

Here the CDR3 DNA reads TGTGCCAGCAACAGCCGGGAGGAGACCCAGTACTTC. Protein product: CASNSREETQYF. The chain combines TRBV6-2 or TRBV6-3 with TRBJ2-5; TRBD2 might be the D (6 bases). In germline, CDR1 is MNHEY, CDR2 SVGEGT. V gave up 7 bases and J gave up 5 bases, with 11 bases separating them. The CDR3 length is 12 residues.

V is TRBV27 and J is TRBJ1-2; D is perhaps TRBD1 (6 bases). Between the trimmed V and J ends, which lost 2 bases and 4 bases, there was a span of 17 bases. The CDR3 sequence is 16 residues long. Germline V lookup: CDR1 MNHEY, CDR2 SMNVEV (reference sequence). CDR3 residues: CASSLLGGEGFYGYTF. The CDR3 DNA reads TGTGCCAGCAGTTTACTGGGGGGCGAAGGATTCTATGGCTACACCTTC.

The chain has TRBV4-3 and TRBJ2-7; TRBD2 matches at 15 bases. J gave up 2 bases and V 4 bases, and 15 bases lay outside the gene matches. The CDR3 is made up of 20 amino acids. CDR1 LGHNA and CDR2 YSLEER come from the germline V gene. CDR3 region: CASSRGLGWTSGGATYEQYF. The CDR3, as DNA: TGCGCCAGCAGCCGAGGACTAGGATGGACTAGCGGGGGGGCCACCTACGAGCAGTACTTC.

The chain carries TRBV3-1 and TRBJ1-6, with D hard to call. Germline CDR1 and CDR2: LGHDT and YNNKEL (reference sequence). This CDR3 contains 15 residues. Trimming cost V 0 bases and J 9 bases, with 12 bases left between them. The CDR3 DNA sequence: TGTGCCAGCAGCCAAGATGCGGGGAATAGTTCACCCCTCCACTTT. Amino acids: CASSQDAGNSSPLHF.

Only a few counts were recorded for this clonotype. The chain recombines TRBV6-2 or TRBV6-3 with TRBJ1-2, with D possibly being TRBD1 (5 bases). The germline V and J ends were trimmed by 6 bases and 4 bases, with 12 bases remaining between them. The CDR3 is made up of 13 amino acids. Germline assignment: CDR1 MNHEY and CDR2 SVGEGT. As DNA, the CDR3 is TGTGCCAGCAGCCGCGACGGGGCCTATGGCTACACCTTC. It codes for CASSRDGAYGYTF.

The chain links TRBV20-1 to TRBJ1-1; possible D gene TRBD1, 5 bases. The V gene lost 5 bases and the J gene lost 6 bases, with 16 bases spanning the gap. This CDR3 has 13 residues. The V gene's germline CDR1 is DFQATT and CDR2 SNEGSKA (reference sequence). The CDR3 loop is CSAPGFNIAEAFF. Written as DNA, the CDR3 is TGCAGTGCTCCAGGGTTTAATATCGCTGAAGCTTTCTTT.